These 6 T cell receptor beta chains were all obtained from the same sample, sequenced in a study of blood T cell repertoires in COVID-19. TCRdb keeps only in-frame clones here, not all; method: immunoSEQ multiplex PCR. The data hold some 290,000 clones, with around 78% observed a single time. Sequences were obtained from peripheral blood. The receptors stem from a man aged 55 to 70 who had recovered from COVID-19.

There are a few counts of this clone. The chain links TRBV18 to TRBJ2-7, with D perhaps matching TRBD2 (6 bases). Germline CDR1 KGHSH, CDR2 LQKENI. The CDR3 is 13 residues long. V shed 4 bases and J shed 7 bases, with 14 bases lying between them. This CDR3 is CASSREARTEQYF. The CDR3 DNA reads as TGTGCCAGCTCACGGGAGGCCCGCACTGAGCAGTACTTC.

The DNA for the CDR3 is TGTGCCAGTAGAAACCGGGACAGGGATTACAATCAGCCCCAGCATTTT. This sequence encodes CASRNRDRDYNQPQHF. The V call is TRBV19, the J call TRBJ1-5, with 9 bases aligning to TRBD1. V shed 6 bases and J 3 bases; nucleotides not matched to a gene: 9. Germline values: CDR1 LNHDA, CDR2 SQIVND (reference sequence). CDR3 length: 16 residues.

The CDR3 region is CASTSREERETQYF. For the CDR3, the DNA is TGTGCCAGCACCTCCCGGGAGGAGCGGGAGACCCAGTACTTC. This sequence joins TRBV5-4 and TRBJ2-5, with TRBD2 identical over 7 bases. The ends lost 6 bases at V and 5 bases at J; junction bases unmatched: 10. Germline V CDR1 and CDR2: SGHNT, YYREEE (reference sequence). The CDR3 runs to 14 residues.

The chain uses TRBV11-2 and TRBJ2-7; D is unclear. This CDR3 is built from 13 residues. CDR1 and CDR2 from the germline V gene are SGHAT and FQNNGV. Trimming pared 1 base from V and 6 bases from J, leaving 10 bases between. The CDR3 protein is CASSLGLTVEQYF. The DNA of the CDR3 is TGTGCCAGCAGCTTAGGGCTCACAGTCGAGCAGTACTTC.

This CDR3 is CAIGQGLGEQYF. CDR3 DNA: TGTGCCATAGGACAGGGGTTAGGCGAGCAGTACTTC. The rearrangement uses TRBV15 and TRBJ2-7, with 9 bases aligning to TRBD1. J was trimmed by 6 bases and V by 10 bases; bases with no gene match: 7. Germline V lookup: CDR1 LNHNV, CDR2 YYDKDF (reference sequence). CDR3 length equals 12 residues. Variable domain in full (rest from reference TRBV15 and TRBJ2-7): DAMVIQNPRYQVTQFGKPVTLSCSQTLNHNVMYWYQQKSSQAPKLLFHYYDKDFNNEADTPDNFQSRRPNTSFCFLDIRSPGLGDTAMYLCAIGQGLGEQYFGPGTRLTVT.

This chain links TRBV21-1 with TRBJ2-1; the DNA was not used to check the table's D call, TRBD2. TRBV21-1 is listed as a pseudogene. This CDR3 spans 18 amino acids. The CDR3 DNA reads TGTGCCAGCAGCAAAGATACCTTTCTAGCGGGAGGGACCAATGAGCAGTTCTTC. It codes for CASSKDTFLAGGTNEQFF.